This passage covers 7 T cell receptor beta chains from one sample sequenced in a study of T cell repertoires in cytomegalovirus infection. No antigens are known for them. One entry per CDR3 protein results from TCRdb running MiXCR on the reads. This sample yields about 890,000 distinct CDR3 sequences, of which 31% are seen a single time; over 13% belongs to the top ten. The specimen was cultured CD8+ T cells from PBMCs, collected from culture after CMV antigen stimulation. The receptors were gathered from a human donor in good health (CMV status not recorded). Some clones in this sample may be carry-over from other donors' samples.

This clonotype was detected a few times. The chain carries TRBV4-2 and TRBJ2-7; possibly TRBD1 for D (5 bases). Between the trimmed V and J ends, which lost 1 base and 0 bases, there was a span of 10 bases. Germline V gives CDR1 LGHNA, CDR2 YNFKEQ. The length of the CDR3 is 15 residues. CDR3 protein: CASSQGQSGSYEQYF. Here the CDR3 DNA reads TGTGCCAGCAGCCAAGGACAGTCCGGCTCCTACGAGCAGTACTTC.

A few counts support this clonotype. CDR3 nucleotide sequence: TGTGCCAGCAGCTCTACAGGGGACTCCTACAATGAGCAGTTCTTC. Residues: CASSSTGDSYNEQFF. This chain links TRBV5-4 with TRBJ2-1; TRBD1 agrees at 7 bases. The germline gives CDR1 SGHNT, CDR2 YYREEE (reference sequence). The CDR3 loop spans 15 amino acids. Trimming removed 3 bases from V and 0 bases from J; junction bases left unmatched: 3.

This clonotype was seen many times. The chain is built from TRBV7-8 and TRBJ1-1; tentative D call: TRBD1 (6 bases). V lost 0 bases to trimming and J lost 2 bases, with 13 bases between them. CDR1 and CDR2 (germline): SGHVS, FQNEAQ. This CDR3 spans 16 amino acids. The CDR3 loop reads CASSLAWTGTNTEAFF. The CDR3 DNA sequence: TGTGCCAGCAGCTTAGCGTGGACGGGGACAAACACTGAAGCTTTCTTT.

There are a few counts of this clonotype. The chain couples TRBV6-5 to TRBJ2-1; perhaps TRBD1 as D (5 bases). CDR1 is MNHEY, CDR2 SVGAGI, per germline. With 0 bases removed from V and 3 bases from J, the gap between germline ends came to 9 bases. The CDR3 runs 15 residues. The CDR3 DNA is TGTGCCAGCAGTTACTCTCAGGGCGGCTACAATGAGCAGTTCTTC. Amino acids: CASSYSQGGYNEQFF.

In its sample, this clonotype was seen a few times. The rearrangement uses TRBV6-1 and TRBJ2-3, with unresolved D. Germline CDR1 MNHNS, CDR2 SASEGT. CDR3 length equals 14 residues. V shed 8 bases and J shed 7 bases, with 19 bases lying between them. This CDR3 reads CASLKRNYPYTQYF. The CDR3 DNA reads as TGTGCCAGCCTTAAACGGAACTATCCATATACGCAGTATTTT.

The chain employs TRBV6-2 or TRBV6-3 and TRBJ2-7, with D perhaps TRBD1 or TRBD2 (5 bases each). The V end was cut by 2 bases, the J end by 5 bases, with 16 bases between. The CDR3 extends over 15 amino acids. Germline-derived CDR1 and CDR2 are MNHEY and SVGEGT. Here the CDR3 reads CASSYGEKGYNEQYV. Written as DNA, the CDR3 is TGTGCCAGCAGTTACGGGGAGAAGGGGTATAACGAGCAGTACGTC.

In its sample, this clonotype was seen a few times. This chain connects TRBV7-2 to TRBJ2-7; 12 nucleotides align to TRBD2. The V gene's germline CDR1 is SGHTA and CDR2 FQGNSA. J was trimmed by 5 bases and V by 1 base; bases with no gene match: 15. This CDR3 has 19 amino acids. As DNA, the CDR3 is TGTGCCAGCAGCTTAGAGACCCTAGCGGGGGGGGCTATCTTCCACGAGCAGTACTTC. Its translation is CASSLETLAGGAIFHEQYF.